This T cell receptor (beta chain) was sequenced for a study of T cells in Graves' hyperthyroidism and ophthalmopathy. The TCR beta CDR3 regions underwent amplification using RNA transcripts as the source. The HTBI primer set served for first-round RT-PCR of the TCR CDR3. In TCRdb, the multiplex PCR reads were re-called with MiXCR into one record per CDR3 protein. The repertoire holds hundreds of thousands of distinct CDR3 sequences, with about 14% as singletons. CDR1 is MDHEN, CDR2 SYDVKM, per germline. This CDR3 is 15 amino acids long. V lost 5 bases and J lost 6; bases outside the gene matches: 10. Fresh 10 ml peripheral blood yielded PBMCs. This clonotype showed up just once. Being one base from a much bigger clone, this may be a read error.

Sequenced: blood. This chain joins TRBV28 and TRBJ1-2; 9 nucleotides match TRBD1. This receptor was taken from a woman in her late teens or twenties with Graves' hyperthyroidism. CDR3 in amino acids: CASSLPGDRAHGYTF. In DNA form, the CDR3 reads TGTGCCAGCAGTCTACCCGGGGACAGGGCTCATGGCTACACCTTC.